Listed below are T cell receptor beta chains from one sample, sequenced in a study of somatic mutations in cytotoxic T cells in rheumatoid arthritis. TCRdb's table, derived via immunoSEQ multiplex PCR, lists solely in-frame clones and lacks some. Here the sample spans under 20,000 clones, 75% to 90% being singletons. The material sequenced was CD8+ T cells sorted from blood. The receptors derive from an adult with rheumatoid arthritis. Each CDR3 is given with its conserved first and last residue. Each record gives: CDR3 DNA, CDR3 protein, V gene, J gene, D gene, clone size. The D gene is left open where the match is weak. Only some rows state a clone size, as once, few, many or a class for expanded clones.

CDR3nt: TGTGCCAGCAGCCAAGATGACGGGGCAGATACGCAGTATTTT
CDR3aa: CASSQDDGADTQYF
v_gene: TRBV4-2
j_gene: TRBJ2-3
d_gene: NA
abundance: NA

CDR3nt: TGTGCCAGCAGCTTAGGGACCAATGAGCAGTTCTTC
CDR3aa: CASSLGTNEQFF
v_gene: TRBV5-6
j_gene: TRBJ2-1
d_gene: NA
abundance: NA

CDR3nt: TGTGCCAGCAGCGTAACCGGGACTAGCGGGATGAGCTCCTACAATGAGCAGTTCTTC
CDR3aa: CASSVTGTSGMSSYNEQFF
v_gene: TRBV2
j_gene: TRBJ2-1
d_gene: TRBD2
abundance: NA

CDR3nt: TGTGCCAGCAGCATGACTGAATCCTCTAGCAATGAGCAGTTCTTC
CDR3aa: CASSMTESSSNEQFF
v_gene: TRBV5-6
j_gene: TRBJ2-1
d_gene: NA
abundance: NA

CDR3nt: TGTGCCAGCAGCTTAGGACAGAATGAAGCTTTCTTT
CDR3aa: CASSLGQNEAFF
v_gene: TRBV7-9
j_gene: TRBJ1-1
d_gene: NA
abundance: NA

CDR3nt: TGTGCCAGCAGTTACTCGGTTTCCGGGGAGCTGTTTTTT
CDR3aa: CASSYSVSGELFF
v_gene: TRBV6-5
j_gene: TRBJ2-2
d_gene: NA
abundance: NA

CDR3nt: TGTGCCAGCAGCTACCTGGGGGGTGAAAAACTGTTTTTT
CDR3aa: CASSYLGGEKLFF
v_gene: TRBV6-5
j_gene: TRBJ1-4
d_gene: NA
abundance: NA

CDR3nt: TGTGCCAGCAGCCTTCAGGGACTAGCGGGAACCTACAATGAGCAGTTCTTC
CDR3aa: CASSLQGLAGTYNEQFF
v_gene: TRBV7-9
j_gene: TRBJ2-1
d_gene: TRBD2
abundance: NA

CDR3nt: TGTGCCAGCAGGGGTAGCTCACGGGGAGCATCCTACGAGCAGTACTTC
CDR3aa: CASRGSSRGASYEQYF
v_gene: TRBV2
j_gene: TRBJ2-7
d_gene: NA
abundance: few

CDR3nt: TGTGCCAGCAGCTTAGCGCTTGTACCCGGGGAGCTGTTTTTT
CDR3aa: CASSLALVPGELFF
v_gene: TRBV7-9
j_gene: TRBJ2-2
d_gene: NA
abundance: NA

CDR3nt: TGTGCCAGCAGTGACCGGGACAGGAGCTCCTACGAGCAGTACTTC
CDR3aa: CASSDRDRSSYEQYF
v_gene: TRBV28
j_gene: TRBJ2-7
d_gene: TRBD1
abundance: NA

CDR3nt: TGTGCCAGCAGCCCGGAACCATACATCACTGAAGCTTTCTTT
CDR3aa: CASSPEPYITEAFF
v_gene: TRBV7-6
j_gene: TRBJ1-1
d_gene: NA
abundance: NA

CDR3nt: TGCGCCAGCAGCCAGGCTGGGGACGAGCAGTACTTC
CDR3aa: CASSQAGDEQYF
v_gene: TRBV4-1
j_gene: TRBJ2-7
d_gene: NA
abundance: NA

CDR3nt: TGTGCCAGCAGCCCATCGTCCGGGACAGGGTACGGCTACACCTTC
CDR3aa: CASSPSSGTGYGYTF
v_gene: TRBV9
j_gene: TRBJ1-2
d_gene: TRBD1
abundance: NA

CDR3nt: TGTGCCAGTAGTTCCGGCAATCAGCCCCAGCATTTT
CDR3aa: CASSSGNQPQHF
v_gene: TRBV19
j_gene: TRBJ1-5
d_gene: NA
abundance: NA

CDR3nt: TGCGCCAGCAGCCAAGGGGAAGGGGTGAACACTGAAGCTTTCTTT
CDR3aa: CASSQGEGVNTEAFF
v_gene: TRBV4-1
j_gene: TRBJ1-1
d_gene: NA
abundance: NA

CDR3nt: TGCAGCGTCGGACAGGGGAACACTGAAGCTTTCTTT
CDR3aa: CSVGQGNTEAFF
v_gene: TRBV29-1
j_gene: TRBJ1-1
d_gene: TRBD1
abundance: NA

CDR3nt: TGTGCCAGCAGCTTCCGCTCTCGACTAGCGGAAGAGCAGTACTTC
CDR3aa: CASSFRSRLAEEQYF
v_gene: TRBV13
j_gene: TRBJ2-7
d_gene: TRBD2
abundance: NA

CDR3nt: TGTGCCAGCAGCTCGCCCGCAGAGGGGCTGGATACGCAGTATTTT
CDR3aa: CASSSPAEGLDTQYF
v_gene: TRBV7-9
j_gene: TRBJ2-3
d_gene: NA
abundance: NA

CDR3nt: TGTGCCAGCAGACCAGGGGCAGGGGCAACCTACGAGCAGTACTTC
CDR3aa: CASRPGAGATYEQYF
v_gene: TRBV7-8
j_gene: TRBJ2-7
d_gene: NA
abundance: NA

CDR3nt: TGTGCCAGTAGTTTAGCGGGAGTCGAGACCGGGGAGCTGTTTTTT
CDR3aa: CASSLAGVETGELFF
v_gene: TRBV28
j_gene: TRBJ2-2
d_gene: TRBD2
abundance: NA

CDR3nt: TGTGCCAGCAGAAGGGAGGGAAACTACGAGCAGTACTTC
CDR3aa: CASRREGNYEQYF
v_gene: TRBV13
j_gene: TRBJ2-7
d_gene: TRBD2
abundance: NA

CDR3nt: TGTGCCAGCAGCCAAGACCCCACCTGGTCTGGGGCCAACGTCCTGACTTTC
CDR3aa: CASSQDPTWSGANVLTF
v_gene: TRBV4-2
j_gene: TRBJ2-6
d_gene: NA
abundance: NA

CDR3nt: TGCGCCAGCAGCGCCTCAGGAGGGCCCACCGGGGAGCTGTTTTTT
CDR3aa: CASSASGGPTGELFF
v_gene: TRBV4-3
j_gene: TRBJ2-2
d_gene: NA
abundance: NA

CDR3nt: TGTGCCAGCAGCTTAGTGTTTCCGGGAAGCTCCTACAATGAGCAGTTCTTC
CDR3aa: CASSLVFPGSSYNEQFF
v_gene: TRBV13
j_gene: TRBJ2-1
d_gene: NA
abundance: NA

CDR3nt: TGTGCCAGCCTCGAGGGGGGCACTGAAGCTTTCTTT
CDR3aa: CASLEGGTEAFF
v_gene: TRBV19
j_gene: TRBJ1-1
d_gene: NA
abundance: few

CDR3nt: TGCAGCGTTGAAGCGGCGGGACCGACCTTCTCCTACGAGCAGTACTTC
CDR3aa: CSVEAAGPTFSYEQYF
v_gene: TRBV29-1
j_gene: TRBJ2-7
d_gene: NA
abundance: NA

CDR3nt: TGTGCCAGCAGTGAAGGACAAACCCCGGGACTAACTGATGGCTACACCTTC
CDR3aa: CASSEGQTPGLTDGYTF
v_gene: TRBV6-1
j_gene: TRBJ1-2
d_gene: NA
abundance: NA

CDR3nt: TGTGCCAGTCCTAACAGGGGCAACTCCTACGAGCAGTACTTC
CDR3aa: CASPNRGNSYEQYF
v_gene: TRBV21-1
j_gene: TRBJ2-7
d_gene: NA
abundance: NA

CDR3nt: TGTGCCAGTAGTGCAAGCGGGAGGGCCTACGAGCAGTACTTC
CDR3aa: CASSASGRAYEQYF
v_gene: TRBV19
j_gene: TRBJ2-7
d_gene: TRBD2
abundance: NA

CDR3nt: TGTGCCAGCAGCCAAGAATTGACAGGGGGCTACAATGAGCAGTTCTTC
CDR3aa: CASSQELTGGYNEQFF
v_gene: TRBV4-2
j_gene: TRBJ2-1
d_gene: TRBD1
abundance: once

CDR3nt: TGCGCCAGCAGCTTGGGACAGATGAACACTGAAGCTTTCTTT
CDR3aa: CASSLGQMNTEAFF
v_gene: TRBV5-1
j_gene: TRBJ1-1
d_gene: NA
abundance: NA

CDR3nt: TGTGCCAGCAGTTTTGGTAGCGGACACACAGATACGCAGTATTTT
CDR3aa: CASSFGSGHTDTQYF
v_gene: TRBV28
j_gene: TRBJ2-3
d_gene: NA
abundance: NA

CDR3nt: TGTGCCAGCAGCCTGGGGGTGAACACTGAAGCTTTCTTT
CDR3aa: CASSLGVNTEAFF
v_gene: TRBV28
j_gene: TRBJ1-1
d_gene: NA
abundance: NA

CDR3nt: TGTGCCAGCAGCTTAGCCCTCAGCTCCTACAATGAGCAGTTCTTC
CDR3aa: CASSLALSSYNEQFF
v_gene: TRBV7-3
j_gene: TRBJ2-1
d_gene: NA
abundance: NA

CDR3nt: TGTGCCAGCAGTTGGCGGGCAAGCTCCTACGAGCAGTACTTC
CDR3aa: CASSWRASSYEQYF
v_gene: TRBV27
j_gene: TRBJ2-7
d_gene: NA
abundance: NA

CDR3nt: TGTGCCAGCAGTTTGCTGGGGGGACCCCGGACCCAGTACTTC
CDR3aa: CASSLLGGPRTQYF
v_gene: TRBV27
j_gene: TRBJ2-5
d_gene: NA
abundance: NA

CDR3nt: TGTGCCAGCGAGACGAACCGCACAGATACGCAGTATTTT
CDR3aa: CASETNRTDTQYF
v_gene: TRBV6-5
j_gene: TRBJ2-3
d_gene: NA
abundance: NA

CDR3nt: TGTGCCAGCAGTTTAGTCGGGACAGGGACGAAAAAACTGTTTTTT
CDR3aa: CASSLVGTGTKKLFF
v_gene: TRBV28
j_gene: TRBJ1-4
d_gene: TRBD1
abundance: once

CDR3nt: TGTGCCAGCAGCCCTAGCGCGAATGAGCAGTTCTTC
CDR3aa: CASSPSANEQFF
v_gene: TRBV9
j_gene: TRBJ2-1
d_gene: NA
abundance: NA

CDR3nt: TGTGCCAGCAGTTTATTTCCTAAGCGGGAGGGCCTTTACAATGAGCAGTTCTTC
CDR3aa: CASSLFPKREGLYNEQFF
v_gene: TRBV27
j_gene: TRBJ2-1
d_gene: TRBD2
abundance: once

CDR3nt: TGTGCCACCAGCCGCTCGGGGGACTCCTACGAGCAGTACTTC
CDR3aa: CATSRSGDSYEQYF
v_gene: TRBV15
j_gene: TRBJ2-7
d_gene: NA
abundance: NA